The 10 T cell receptor beta chains below all came from one sample that was sequenced in a study of graft-versus-host responses after intestinal transplantation (dated by TCRdb to the early 2020s). The library was generated by the immunoSEQ multiplex PCR assay. As stored in TCRdb, this immuneACCESS dataset retains in-frame rearrangements with V and J assigned. A fraction of the clones does not appear; measured against another copy, unresolved V genes explain less than half of the discrepancy, and the remainder lacks a known reason. For this sample the table gives about 54,000 clones, of which about 90% were detected only once. Roughly 5.5% of the sample is held by the ten biggest clonotypes. The input for sequencing was PBMCs, taken about 93 weeks after intestinal transplant. The receptors stem from a human patient who received an intestinal transplant, so some T cells may come from the graft donor.

V gene TRBV12-5 combines with J gene TRBJ2-6; D not resolved. Germline V gene lookup returns CDR1 LGHNT and CDR2 FRNRAP. V was clipped by 3 bases and J by 0 bases, with 0 bases between them. The CDR3 consists of 13 residues. The CDR3 coding sequence is TGTGCTAGTGGTTTCTCTGGGGCCAACGTCCTGACTTTC. Translating it yields CASGFSGANVLTF. The full variable domain, rest sourced from reference TRBV12-5 and TRBJ2-6, is DARVTQTPRHKVTEMGQEVTMRCQPILGHNTVFWYRQTMMQGLELLAYFRNRAPLDDSGMPKDRFSAEMPDATLATLKIQPSEPRDSAVYFCASGFSGANVLTFGAGSRLTVL.

V is TRBV10-3 and J is TRBJ2-7; D may be TRBD1 (5 bases). CDR1 ENHRY and CDR2 SYGVKD come from the germline V gene. Trimming removed 2 bases from V and 5 bases from J, with 10 bases in between. The CDR3 sequence is 13 residues long. CDR3 nucleotide sequence: TGTGCCATCAGTGAGGTGACAGTGGACGAGCAGTACTTC. As protein: CAISEVTVDEQYF.

J is TRBJ2-3 and V is TRBV5-4; 11 bases agree with TRBD2. V was pared by 5 bases and J by 2 bases, with 1 base of the junction left unmatched. This CDR3 comprises 14 residues. CDR1 is SGHNT and CDR2 is YYREEE in the germline V gene (reference sequence). The CDR3 sequence: CASRLAGDTDTQYF. The CDR3 nucleotides read TGTGCCAGCAGACTAGCGGGGGACACAGATACGCAGTATTTT.

The chain employs TRBV5-1 and TRBJ2-1; TRBD1 matches at 11 bases. The germline V gene encodes CDR1 SGHRS and CDR2 YFSETQ. The CDR3 runs 15 residues. The trim removed 4 bases at V and 7 bases at J, leaving 7 bases unmatched. CDR3 sequence: CASSLTGTGGNEQFF. As DNA, the CDR3 is TGCGCCAGCAGCCTAACCGGGACAGGGGGGAATGAGCAGTTCTTC.

The chain is built from TRBV7-9 and TRBJ1-6, with TRBD1 identical over 12 bases. The CDR3 has 17 amino acids. V lost 5 bases, J lost 8 bases, and 10 bases stayed unmatched. Germline assignment: CDR1 SEHNR and CDR2 FQNEAQ (reference sequence). The DNA of the CDR3 is TGTGCCAGCAGCGTAGTGGGGACAGGGGGCGTACATTCACCCCTCCACTTT. Translating gives CASSVVGTGGVHSPLHF.

V gene TRBV27 combines with J gene TRBJ1-5, with D unresolved. The V end was cut by 0 bases, the J end by 6 bases, with 6 bases between. This CDR3 is built from 13 residues. The germline CDR1 and CDR2 sequences are MNHEY and SMNVEV (reference sequence). The DNA for the CDR3 is TGTGCCAGCAGTTTATCGTGGGTTCAGCCCCAGCATTTT. Translated, it gives CASSLSWVQPQHF.

This sequence joins TRBV12-5 and TRBJ2-1; unclear D gene. Trimming took 0 bases from V and 3 from J, leaving 6 bases between them. CDR1 is LGHNT, CDR2 FRNRAP, per germline. The CDR3 is 14 amino acids. CDR3 in amino acids: CASGLVERYNEQFF. In DNA form, the CDR3 reads TGTGCTAGTGGTTTGGTAGAGCGCTACAATGAGCAGTTCTTC.

This rearrangement joins TRBV29-1 to TRBJ2-7; 7 bases agree with TRBD1. V lost 6 bases, J lost 4 bases, and 6 bases stayed unmatched. The CDR3 length is 12 residues. Germline values: CDR1 SQVTM, CDR2 ANQGSEA. The CDR3: CSVRQGSYEQYF. CDR3 in DNA: TGCAGCGTGAGACAGGGATCTTACGAGCAGTACTTC.

The CDR3 sequence is CASSLGGPGEGPGYTF. The CDR3 bases are TGCGCCAGCAGCTTGGGGGGCCCGGGGGAAGGTCCTGGCTACACCTTC. The chain uses TRBV5-1 and TRBJ1-2; TRBD1 might be the D (5 bases). The V end lost 0 bases, the J end lost 7 bases, and 19 bases lay between the germline ends. Germline lookup yields CDR1 SGHRS and CDR2 YFSETQ. The CDR3 totals 16 residues.

The CDR3 reads CASSLEAGGLGETQYF. DNA of the CDR3: TGTGCCAGCAGCTTAGAAGCGGGGGGACTCGGTGAGACCCAGTACTTC. The chain joins TRBV7-8 to TRBJ2-5; 9 bases are a match to TRBD2. V was pared by 1 base and J by 5 bases, with 8 bases of the junction left unmatched. CDR1 SGHVS and CDR2 FQNEAQ come from the germline V gene. The CDR3 totals 16 residues.